The 23 T cell receptor beta chains given below trace back to one sample, sequenced in a study of T cell responses to AZD1222 COVID-19 vaccine (dated by TCRdb to about 2021). Interpreted using the paper, the time point label stands for: baseline before first vaccination. This specimen's treatment or condition label, per the study, means: meningococcal conjugate vaccine given as trial control. Library generation was performed with the immunoSEQ multiplex PCR assay. The table was pulled from immuneACCESS by TCRdb, which kept in-frame rearrangements only. Such tables lose some clones; where checked, under half of the loss comes from unresolved V genes, and the rest has no known cause. This sample is represented by about 120,000 clones; roughly 85% of them were singletons. The ten largest clones add up to roughly 3.7% of the sample. The source material was peripheral blood, sampled on day 0 of MenACWY control vaccination. The receptor set was obtained from an adult in good health.

V and J are TRBV6-1 and TRBJ2-5, with D perhaps given as TRBD1 or TRBD2 (6 bases each). Germline-derived CDR1 and CDR2 are MNHNS and SASEGT. This CDR3 has 17 residues. V gave up 4 bases and J gave up 4 bases, with 22 bases separating them. The CDR3 nucleotides read TGTGCCAGCAGTGCCCACGCCAGGAGGGGGGCCGGAGAGACCCAGTACTTC. Protein sequence: CASSAHARRGAGETQYF.

The gene calls are TRBV5-1 and TRBJ1-1; D remains ambiguous. The CDR3 runs 15 residues. Germline CDR1 is SGHRS and CDR2 is YFSETQ. Deletions cut 0 bases from V and 0 bases from J, with 9 bases between. For the CDR3, the DNA is TGCGCCAGCAGCTTGGATGGCTATTTGAACACTGAAGCTTTCTTT. Protein product: CASSLDGYLNTEAFF.

The rearrangement links TRBV6-5 to TRBJ2-5, with 7 bases fitting TRBD2. Per the germline V gene, CDR1 is MNHEY and CDR2 is SVGAGI. V gave up 7 bases and J gave up 4 bases; unmatched junction bases: 12. This CDR3 region has 15 residues. CDR3 coding DNA: TGTGCCAGCACTCCCACGTGGGGAGGGGCAGAGACCCAGTACTTC. Translating it yields CASTPTWGGAETQYF.

The chain uses TRBV5-1 and TRBJ2-7, with D possibly matching TRBD2 (5 bases). Per the germline V gene, CDR1 is SGHRS and CDR2 is YFSETQ. The ends were cut back, 4 bases at V and 2 bases at J, with 16 bases in the middle. The CDR3 totals 15 residues. The CDR3 DNA is TGCGCCAGCAGCCAAGCGGCAGGAGTTACCTACGAGCAGTACTTC. It encodes CASSQAAGVTYEQYF.

The chain employs TRBV7-2 and TRBJ2-4; possibly TRBD2 for D (5 bases). The CDR3 totals 15 residues. Germline CDR1 SGHTA, CDR2 FQGNSA. Trimming stripped 2 bases from V and 6 bases from J, with 14 bases between. Here the CDR3 reads CASSLKGAWGNIQYF. The CDR3, as DNA: TGTGCCAGCAGCTTAAAGGGAGCATGGGGAAACATTCAGTACTTC.

The chain is built from TRBV6-5 and TRBJ2-5; 9 bases align to TRBD1. The CDR3 covers 15 residues. The germline V gene encodes CDR1 MNHEY and CDR2 SVGAGI. Unmatched junction bases numbered 13, after V lost 10 bases and J lost 4 bases. In DNA form, the CDR3 reads TGTGCCATAAAAGCGGGACAGGGAATGGGAGAGACCCAGTACTTC. Translation: CAIKAGQGMGETQYF.

The rearrangement links TRBV27 to TRBJ1-5; 11 bases are a match to TRBD1. CDR3 length: 15 residues. Germline V gene data show CDR1 as MNHEY and CDR2 as SMNVEV (reference sequence). V trimming: 5 bases; J trimming: 4 bases; junction bases outside the gene matches: 4. Written as DNA, the CDR3 is TGTGCCAGCAGTCCAGGGACAGGGGGGAATCAGCCCCAGCATTTT. This translates into CASSPGTGGNQPQHF.

This chain uses TRBV18 with TRBJ2-2; TRBD1 matches 10 bases. V lost 3 bases, J lost 5 bases, and 3 bases stayed unmatched. CDR1 KGHSH and CDR2 LQKENI come from the germline V gene. The CDR3 has 15 amino acids. DNA for the CDR3: TGTGCCAGCTCACCGACAGGGGGCACAACCGGGGAGCTGTTTTTT. Amino acid sequence: CASSPTGGTTGELFF.

This chain connects TRBV11-3 to TRBJ2-1, with 10 nucleotides matching TRBD1. Germline assignment: CDR1 SGHNT and CDR2 YENEEA. CDR3 length: 15 residues. The V segment lost 5 bases and the J segment 7 bases; nucleotides outside the gene matches: 8. The CDR3 sequence: CASSRDRGAGNEQFF. CDR3 coding DNA: TGTGCCAGCAGCCGGGACAGGGGTGCGGGGAATGAGCAGTTCTTC.

The V and J genes are TRBV18 and TRBJ1-1; D unclear. CDR1 and CDR2 from the germline V gene are KGHSH and LQKENI. The CDR3 extends over 14 amino acids. V lost 2 bases, J lost 4 bases, and 11 bases lay in between. The CDR3 region has the DNA TGTGCCAGCTCACCAGGCACCCTGGGCACTGAAGCTTTCTTT. This encodes CASSPGTLGTEAFF. The variable domain in full, with the rest retrieved from reference TRBV18 and TRBJ1-1, is NAGVMQNPRHLVRRRGQEARLRCSPMKGHSHVYWYRQLPEEGLKFMVYLQKENIIDESGMPKERFSAEFPKEGPSILRIQQVVRGDSAAYFCASSPGTLGTEAFFGQGTRLTVV.

This clone was picked up one time. V usage is TRBV5-4 and J usage is TRBJ2-5, with 7 positions matching TRBD2. The J segment lost 0 bases and the V segment lost 2 bases, leaving 4 bases of the junction unmatched. Germline values: CDR1 SGHNT, CDR2 YYREEE (reference sequence). The CDR3 has 15 residues. CDR3 protein: CASSFGGGDQETQYF. CDR3 coding DNA: TGTGCCAGCAGCTTTGGGGGGGGAGACCAAGAGACCCAGTACTTC. Full variable domain (rest looked up from reference TRBV5-4 and TRBJ2-5): ETGVTQSPTHLIKTRGQQVTLRCSSQSGHNTVSWYQQALGQGPQFIFQYYREEENGRGNFPPRFSGLQFPNYSSELNVNALELDDSALYLCASSFGGGDQETQYFGPGTRLLVL.

The CDR3 coding sequence is TGTGCCAGCAGTTATCGACAAAGAATGAACACCGGGGAGCTGTTTTTT. Amino acids: CASSYRQRMNTGELFF. V is TRBV6-2 or TRBV6-3 and J is TRBJ2-2; unclear D gene. This CDR3 has 16 residues. Germline lookup yields CDR1 MNHEY and CDR2 SVGEGT. The germline V and J ends were trimmed by 3 bases and 1 base, with 12 bases remaining between them.

The chain couples TRBV28 to TRBJ1-2, with 7 bases aligning to TRBD1. Germline V lookup: CDR1 MDHEN, CDR2 SYDVKM. CDR3 size: 13 residues. Losses at the gene ends were 6 bases for V and 1 base for J; bases not matched to a gene: 2. Here the CDR3 DNA reads TGTGCCAGCAGACGGGACAGTAACTATGGCTACACCTTC. Translating gives CASRRDSNYGYTF.

The chain uses TRBV20-1 and TRBJ2-5, with 7 positions matching TRBD2. V lost 3 bases, J lost 2 bases, and 9 bases stayed unmatched. From germline, CDR1 is DFQATT and CDR2 SNEGSKA (reference sequence). The CDR3 consists of 15 residues. CDR3 bases: TGCAGTGCTAGTCCCCCCCGCGGGGGACAAGAGACCCAGTACTTC. Translating gives CSASPPRGGQETQYF.

The V call is TRBV11-1, the J call TRBJ2-1, with TRBD2 matching over 8 bases. The CDR3 has 16 amino acids. CDR1 SGHAT and CDR2 FQDESV come from the germline V gene (reference sequence). With V trimmed by 5 bases and J by 6 bases, 12 bases remained unmatched. This chain's CDR3 is CASSRRRLAIGNEQFF. Here the CDR3 DNA reads TGTGCCAGCAGCCGCCGTCGACTAGCGATCGGCAATGAGCAGTTCTTC.

CDR3 amino acids: CASSPPQGALTEAFF. The CDR3 bases are TGTGCCAGCTCACCTCCTCAGGGGGCGCTGACTGAAGCTTTCTTT. The rearrangement joins TRBV18 to TRBJ1-1; 8 bases map to TRBD1. The ends lost 3 bases at V and 5 bases at J; junction bases unmatched: 8. Looked up from germline, CDR1 is KGHSH and CDR2 is LQKENI. The CDR3 is made up of 15 amino acids.

V and J are TRBV6-5 and TRBJ1-1; a possible D gene is TRBD1 (6 bases). Looked up from germline, CDR1 is MNHEY and CDR2 is SVGAGI. The V end lost 2 bases, the J end lost 0 bases, and 10 bases lay between the germline ends. This CDR3 has 15 amino acids. The CDR3 region is CASSYRRTVNTEAFF. CDR3 in DNA: TGTGCCAGCAGTTACCGGAGGACAGTGAACACTGAAGCTTTCTTT.

The chain links TRBV18 to TRBJ1-1, with 9 bases identical to TRBD1. The CDR3 totals 15 residues. The J segment lost 4 bases and the V segment lost 1 base, leaving 4 bases of the junction unmatched. CDR1 KGHSH and CDR2 LQKENI come from the germline V gene. CDR3: CASSPLGQGRTEAFF. In nucleotides, the CDR3 is TGTGCCAGCTCACCACTGGGACAGGGCCGCACTGAAGCTTTCTTT.

The chain employs TRBV28 and TRBJ2-1, with TRBD2 matching 13 bases. The trim removed 6 bases at V and 6 bases at J, leaving 8 bases unmatched. CDR3 length equals 16 residues. Germline lookup yields CDR1 MDHEN and CDR2 SYDVKM. CDR3 in amino acids: CASSPTSGGWGNEQFF. The CDR3 DNA sequence: TGTGCCAGCAGCCCGACTAGCGGGGGGTGGGGCAATGAGCAGTTCTTC. Full variable domain (outside the CDR3, taken from reference TRBV28 and TRBJ2-1): DVKVTQSSRYLVKRTGEKVFLECVQDMDHENMFWYRQDPGLGLRLIYFSYDVKMKEKGDIPEGYSVSREKKERFSLILESASTNQTSMYLCASSPTSGGWGNEQFFGPGTRLTVL.

The V call is TRBV11-2, the J call TRBJ2-5, with D uncertain. CDR1 SGHAT and CDR2 FQNNGV come from the germline V gene. The CDR3 runs to 12 residues. V lost 5 bases and J lost 6, with 10 bases in between. CDR3 DNA: TGTGCCAGCAGCCGATGGATAAAGACCCAGTACTTC. Translation: CASSRWIKTQYF.

V is TRBV18 and J is TRBJ2-4; D gene ambiguous. The CDR3 sequence is 14 residues long. In germline, CDR1 is KGHSH, CDR2 LQKENI. Trimming left V 2 bases short and J 1 base short, with 6 bases between. In nucleotides, the CDR3 is TGTGCCAGCTCACCATCCCAGGCCAAAAACATTCAGTACTTC. Its protein is CASSPSQAKNIQYF.

The chain recombines TRBV28 with TRBJ2-7, with 8 bases matching TRBD1. V lost 4 bases and J lost 5; bases outside the gene matches: 7. Germline CDR1 and CDR2: MDHEN and SYDVKM. This CDR3 spans 14 amino acids. The CDR3 DNA is TGTGCCAGCAGTTCAGCAAGGACAGGGAACGAGCAGTACTTC. Translated: CASSSARTGNEQYF.

J is TRBJ2-2 and V is TRBV2; D gene uncertain. The CDR3 spans 17 residues. Trimming took off 5 bases at V and 2 bases at J, with 18 bases between the two ends. Germline values: CDR1 SNHLY, CDR2 FYNNEI. For the CDR3, the DNA is TGTGCCAGCAGTCCAACCCAACCGGGTTTCAACACCGGGGAGCTGTTTTTT. The encoded protein is CASSPTQPGFNTGELFF.